These 19 T cell receptor beta chains originate from one sample sequenced in a study of PD-1 blockade in classical Hodgkin lymphoma. Autologous stem cell transplantation was followed by relapse in every patient, and brentuximab vedotin exposure varied. Sequenced by immunoSEQ multiplex PCR; TCRdb stores in-frame clones only, minus some. The sample contains around 91,000 clones, around 81% of which appear only once. This material consisted of peripheral blood mononuclear cells (PBMCs), taken before the second cycle of nivolumab. All receptors come from a human donor with classical Hodgkin lymphoma.

This clone is labeled medium-sized (0.01 to 0.1%). This chain joins TRBV9 and TRBJ2-7; the match to TRBD2 covers 8 bases. The CDR3 has 13 residues. From germline, CDR1 is SGDLS and CDR2 YYNGEE. V was pared by 7 bases and J by 7 bases, with 10 bases of the junction left unmatched. The chain's CDR3 is CASGAGVAGEQYF. DNA for the CDR3: TGTGCCAGCGGAGCGGGAGTCGCGGGGGAGCAGTACTTC.

This chain connects TRBV7-8 to TRBJ2-3, with D uncertain. V lost 5 bases and J lost 3, with 12 bases in between. Germline CDR1 is SGHVS and CDR2 is FQNEAQ. This CDR3 is 14 amino acids long. The CDR3 loop is CASSRRALTDTQYF. For the CDR3, the DNA is TGTGCCAGCAGCCGAAGGGCATTAACAGATACGCAGTATTTT. The full variable domain, completed using reference TRBV7-8 and TRBJ2-3, is GAGVSQSPRYKVAKRGQDVALRCDPISGHVSLFWYQQALGQGPEFLTYFQNEAQLDKSGLPSDRFFAERPEGSVSTLKIQRTQQEDSAVYLCASSRRALTDTQYFGPGTRLTVL.

This chain connects TRBV10-3 to TRBJ1-1; 12 bases agree with TRBD1. V lost 6 bases and J lost 4; bases outside the gene matches: 6. CDR3 length: 15 amino acids. The germline V gene encodes CDR1 ENHRY and CDR2 SYGVKD. For the CDR3, the DNA is TGTGCCATCAGAGCCGGGACAGGGGGCGTCACTGAAGCTTTCTTT. Its protein product is CAIRAGTGGVTEAFF.

The chain is built from TRBV2 and TRBJ2-2; 7 bases match TRBD1. The trim removed 5 bases at V and 5 bases at J, leaving 8 bases unmatched. This CDR3 is built from 15 residues. Germline V CDR1 and CDR2: SNHLY, FYNNEI. CDR3 region: CASSLDRDPTGELFF. CDR3 coding DNA: TGTGCCAGCAGTTTAGACAGGGATCCGACCGGGGAGCTGTTTTTT.

The CDR3 nucleotides read TGTGCCAGCAGTTATCAGGGGAACAATGAGCAGTTCTTC. This translates into CASSYQGNNEQFF. This sequence joins TRBV6-6 and TRBJ2-1, with TRBD1 as a possible D gene (6 bases). Trimming shortened V by 3 bases and J by 5 bases, and 8 bases separated the two germline ends. CDR1 is MNHNY, CDR2 SVGAGI, per germline (reference sequence). CDR3 length: 13 amino acids.

V usage is TRBV5-1 and J usage is TRBJ2-2, with D possibly matching TRBD1 (6 bases). The CDR3 is 16 residues long. The germline V gene encodes CDR1 SGHRS and CDR2 YFSETQ. V was shortened by 1 base and J by 5 bases, with 15 bases between the two germline ends. The CDR3 loop is CASSLNQARGTGELFF. CDR3 nucleotides: TGCGCCAGCAGCTTGAACCAGGCGAGGGGGACCGGGGAGCTGTTTTTT. Variable domain in full (rest from reference TRBV5-1 and TRBJ2-2): KAGVTQTPRYLIKTRGQQVTLSCSPISGHRSVSWYQQTPGQGLQFLFEYFSETQRNKGNFPGRFSGRQFSNSRSEMNVSTLELGDSALYLCASSLNQARGTGELFFGEGSRLTVL.

In DNA, the CDR3 is TGCGCCAGCAGCACCCGGACAGGGGGCTCCGGGGAGCTGTTTTTT. This encodes CASSTRTGGSGELFF. The chain couples TRBV5-1 to TRBJ2-2; 11 bases map to TRBD1. Germline V gene sequence: CDR1 SGHRS, CDR2 YFSETQ. J gave up 6 bases and V 4 bases, and 5 bases lay outside the gene matches. The CDR3 totals 15 residues.

The rearrangement links TRBV6-5 to TRBJ2-1, with D perhaps TRBD2 (6 bases). This CDR3 contains 14 residues. The germline V gene has CDR1 MNHEY and CDR2 SVGAGI. The V end lost 8 bases, the J end lost 6 bases, and 17 bases lay between the germline ends. As DNA, the CDR3 is TGTGCCAGCCGGATGGGAGGCCCCATCAATGAGCAGTTCTTC. Amino acid sequence: CASRMGGPINEQFF.

In this sample, this clone turned up a few times. The chain employs TRBV5-1 and TRBJ2-1, with TRBD1 matching 8 bases. CDR1 is SGHRS, CDR2 YFSETQ, per germline. The CDR3 has 16 residues. The V gene end was trimmed by 4 bases and the J gene end by 0 bases; junction bases not matched to a gene: 6. The CDR3 here is CASSGRTGRSYNEQFF. CDR3 DNA sequence: TGCGCCAGCAGCGGAAGGACAGGGCGCTCCTACAATGAGCAGTTCTTC.

This clone was seen just once. The V call is TRBV11-2, the J call TRBJ1-2, with a tentative D call TRBD1 (5 bases). Trimming shortened V by 0 bases and J by 8 bases, and 13 bases separated the two germline ends. The CDR3 extends over 14 amino acids. Germline CDR1 is SGHAT and CDR2 is FQNNGV. The CDR3 DNA follows: TGTGCCAGCAGCTTAGATTGGGTCGGGGCCGGCTACACCTTC. Translation: CASSLDWVGAGYTF.

The chain joins TRBV5-1 to TRBJ2-5; no reliable D call. CDR3 size: 14 residues. The ends were cut back, 4 bases at V and 5 bases at J, with 15 bases in the middle. CDR1 and CDR2 (germline): SGHRS, YFSETQ. CDR3: CASSPGNGRETQYF. CDR3 nucleotides: TGCGCCAGCAGCCCCGGTAACGGGCGGGAGACCCAGTACTTC.

CDR3 DNA: TGTGCCAGCAGCACCATTCTAGGGTCTGAAGCTTTCTTT. It yields the protein CASSTILGSEAFF. This sequence joins TRBV5-5 and TRBJ1-1; D gene ambiguous. The CDR3 extends over 13 amino acids. Trimming took 4 bases from V and 6 from J, leaving 13 bases between them. In germline, CDR1 is SGHKS, CDR2 YYEKEE (reference sequence).

This chain connects TRBV5-1 to TRBJ2-7; D may match TRBD1 or TRBD2 (5 bases each). Trimming shortened V by 0 bases and J by 5 bases, and 15 bases separated the two germline ends. In germline, CDR1 is SGHRS, CDR2 YFSETQ. CDR3 length: 15 residues. CDR3 bases: TGCGCCAGCAGCTTGGGAGGGGAAACCACCCACGAGCAGTACTTC. It encodes CASSLGGETTHEQYF.

Written as DNA, the CDR3 is TGTGCCTGGAGTGTAATAGACATCGGTGGCTACACCTTC. Translating it yields CAWSVIDIGGYTF. The chain couples TRBV30 to TRBJ1-2; no firm D call. This CDR3 region has 13 residues. Germline V gene lookup returns CDR1 GTSNPN and CDR2 SVGIG (reference sequence). The V end was cut by 0 bases, the J end by 7 bases, with 12 bases between.

The chain employs TRBV19 and TRBJ2-5, with TRBD2 identical over 12 bases. The CDR3 sequence is 15 residues long. Germline CDR1 LNHDA, CDR2 SQIVND (reference sequence). V shed 3 bases and J 5 bases; nucleotides not matched to a gene: 4. DNA for the CDR3: TGTGCCAGTAGTATGAGGACTAGCGGGGCGGAGACCCAGTACTTC. As protein: CASSMRTSGAETQYF.

The CDR3 reads CASSPDRDTQYF. The CDR3 DNA is TGTGCCAGCAGCCCGGACAGGGATACGCAGTATTTT. The chain recombines TRBV11-3 with TRBJ2-3, with 7 nucleotides matching TRBD1. The CDR3 totals 12 residues. J was trimmed by 6 bases and V by 5 bases; bases with no gene match: 2. Germline V gene lookup returns CDR1 SGHNT and CDR2 YENEEA.

This sequence joins TRBV5-6 and TRBJ2-7; tentative D call: TRBD1 (6 bases). The V gene's germline CDR1 is SGHDT and CDR2 YYEEEE. Trimming shortened V by 4 bases and J by 0 bases, and 14 bases separated the two germline ends. The CDR3 sequence is 15 residues long. In DNA form, the CDR3 reads TGTGCCAGCAGCAGTACAGGGCGCGGCTCCTACGAGCAGTACTTC. This sequence encodes CASSSTGRGSYEQYF.

This chain uses TRBV5-1 with TRBJ1-1; the D gene is possibly TRBD1 (5 bases). This CDR3 has 15 amino acids. Germline V CDR1 and CDR2: SGHRS, YFSETQ. The V end was cut by 0 bases, the J end by 3 bases, with 12 bases between. The CDR3 loop reads CASSLGNSRDTEAFF. The CDR3 DNA follows: TGCGCCAGCAGCTTGGGCAATTCCAGGGACACTGAAGCTTTCTTT.

The chain uses TRBV14 and TRBJ2-2, with D perhaps TRBD2 (6 bases). This CDR3 comprises 16 residues. CDR1 SGHDN and CDR2 FVKESK come from the germline V gene. Trimming shortened V by 1 base and J by 8 bases, and 17 bases separated the two germline ends. CDR3 in DNA: TGTGCCAGCAGCCAAGCATCCGGGACCGGGGGAGGGGAGCTGTTTTTT. Encoded protein: CASSQASGTGGGELFF.